The 23 T cell receptor beta chains listed next were all sequenced from one sample in a study of T cell responses to AZD1222 COVID-19 vaccine. Repertoires were generated with immunoSEQ multiplex PCR, while TCRdb's copy carries only in-frame clones and drops some. The profile shows 150,000 to 200,000 clones, about nine tenths of them singletons. The specimen comprised peripheral blood, sampled on day 0 of MenACWY control vaccination. The receptors were sampled from an adult in good health.

The gene calls are TRBV7-2 and TRBJ2-7; TRBD2 matches 9 bases. In germline, CDR1 is SGHTA, CDR2 FQGNSA. The length of the CDR3 is 17 residues. J gave up 0 bases and V 1 base, and 7 bases lay outside the gene matches. The CDR3 coding sequence is TGTGCCAGCAGCTTAGAGGTCCTAGCGGGGATCTCCTACGAGCAGTACTTC. As protein: CASSLEVLAGISYEQYF.

This clone was recorded only once. The chain uses TRBV4-3 and TRBJ1-4; D unresolved. Trimming removed 0 bases at V and 2 bases at J, with 10 bases between. CDR1 LGHNA and CDR2 YSLEER come from the germline V gene. This CDR3 has 16 amino acids. The CDR3 DNA sequence: TGCGCCAGCAGCCAAGATCTGGCCTGGACTAATGAAAAACTGTTTTTT. Residues: CASSQDLAWTNEKLFF.

The chain links TRBV4-2 to TRBJ1-5; 9 nucleotides match TRBD1. This CDR3 is 16 amino acids long. In germline, CDR1 is LGHNA, CDR2 YNFKEQ. The J segment lost 5 bases and the V segment lost 0 bases, leaving 5 bases of the junction unmatched. The CDR3 loop is CASSQDSWTGDQPQHF. The CDR3 DNA is TGTGCCAGCAGCCAAGATTCTTGGACAGGGGATCAGCCCCAGCATTTT.

This chain links TRBV7-8 with TRBJ1-2; TRBD1 matches 9 bases. With V trimmed by 5 bases and J by 7 bases, 2 bases remained unmatched. Germline V gene sequence: CDR1 SGHVS, CDR2 FQNEAQ. The CDR3 spans 12 residues. As DNA, the CDR3 is TGTGCCAGCAGCATGGACAGGGGTGGCTACACCTTC. The encoded protein is CASSMDRGGYTF.

The chain employs TRBV11-1 and TRBJ2-3; D possibly uses TRBD1 or TRBD2 (6 bases each). CDR3 length: 16 residues. Trimming pared 3 bases from V and 3 bases from J, leaving 16 bases between. Germline CDR1 reads SGHAT; CDR2 reads FQDESV (reference sequence). This CDR3 reads CASSFLAGGATDTQYF. The DNA for the CDR3 is TGTGCCAGCAGCTTTCTGGCCGGGGGCGCGACAGATACGCAGTATTTT.

This clone was observed a handful of times. CDR3 sequence: CASRATGNYGYTF. CDR3 DNA sequence: TGTGCCAGCAGGGCCACAGGGAACTATGGCTACACCTTC. The V and J genes are TRBV2 and TRBJ1-2; possibly TRBD1 for D (6 bases). V lost 6 bases to trimming and J lost 2 bases, with 10 bases between them. Germline V CDR1 and CDR2: SNHLY, FYNNEI. The CDR3 totals 13 residues.

This clone has only one observation. The chain couples TRBV28 to TRBJ1-5; TRBD1 aligns across 8 bases. V shed 6 bases, J shed 7 bases, and the junction held 11 bases outside the gene matches. Germline CDR1 MDHEN, CDR2 SYDVKM. CDR3 length equals 15 residues. CDR3 residues: CASRTGTGSGQPQHF. The CDR3 DNA sequence: TGTGCCAGCAGAACCGGGACAGGATCCGGGCAGCCCCAGCATTTT.

V gene TRBV28 combines with J gene TRBJ1-5; D unresolved. V was clipped by 1 base and J by 1 base, with 8 bases between them. This CDR3 region has 15 residues. Germline-derived CDR1 and CDR2 are MDHEN and SYDVKM. As DNA, the CDR3 is TGTGCCAGCAGTTTATACGAGGCGAGCAATCAGCCCCAGCATTTT. It is translated as CASSLYEASNQPQHF. Supplemented by reference TRBV28 and TRBJ1-5, the full variable domain reads DVKVTQSSRYLVKRTGEKVFLECVQDMDHENMFWYRQDPGLGLRLIYFSYDVKMKEKGDIPEGYSVSREKKERFSLILESASTNQTSMYLCASSLYEASNQPQHFGDGTRLSIL.

The chain combines TRBV6-5 with TRBJ1-1; weak D call: TRBD1 (5 bases). Germline-derived CDR1 and CDR2 are MNHEY and SVGAGI. Trimming cost V 2 bases and J 5 bases, with 12 bases left between them. The CDR3 contains 14 residues. The chain's CDR3 is CASSYIAGMTEAFF. The CDR3 nucleotides are TGTGCCAGCAGTTACATAGCAGGGATGACTGAAGCTTTCTTT.

V is TRBV9 and J is TRBJ2-2; 10 nucleotides align to TRBD2. In germline, CDR1 is SGDLS, CDR2 YYNGEE. CDR3 size: 16 residues. Trimming cost V 0 bases and J 7 bases; bases outside gene matches: 6. In DNA form, the CDR3 reads TGTGCCAGCAGCGTAGGAACTAGCGGGATGATCGGGGAGCTGTTTTTT. Amino acids: CASSVGTSGMIGELFF.

The CDR3 region has the DNA TGTGCCAGCAGCTTAGGACAGGGGGCTAGAGCTTTCTTT. Its translation is CASSLGQGARAFF. The chain has TRBV7-3 and TRBJ1-1; 11 nucleotides agree with TRBD1. Germline V CDR1 and CDR2: SGHTA, FQGTGA. Germline trimming cut 2 bases from V and 10 bases from J; bases unmatched to any gene: 3. This CDR3 is 13 amino acids long.

J is TRBJ1-4 and V is TRBV6-5; 7 nucleotides match TRBD1. CDR1 and CDR2 from the germline V gene are MNHEY and SVGAGI. J lost 8 bases, V lost 4 bases, and 10 bases had no gene match. This CDR3 region has 15 residues. CDR3 bases: TGTGCCAGCAGTTCCGGGACAGCTGGGCGAGAAAAACTGTTTTTT. This sequence encodes CASSSGTAGREKLFF.

In DNA form, the CDR3 reads TGTGCCTGCCGTGGCACTAGCGGAAACACAGATACGCAGTATTTT. Amino acid sequence: CACRGTSGNTDTQYF. The V and J genes are TRBV30 and TRBJ2-3; 8 bases match TRBD2. Germline V gene lookup returns CDR1 GTSNPN and CDR2 SVGIG (reference sequence). The CDR3 spans 15 residues. V shed 6 bases and J 2 bases; nucleotides not matched to a gene: 10.

The genes are TRBV28 and TRBJ1-5, with TRBD1 as a possible D gene (5 bases). This CDR3 comprises 14 residues. Looked up from germline, CDR1 is MDHEN and CDR2 is SYDVKM. V was trimmed by 11 bases and J by 3 bases, leaving 17 bases between them. CDR3 in amino acids: CAGRGSGVNQPQHF. Written as DNA, the CDR3 is TGTGCCGGGCGGGGGTCAGGCGTCAATCAGCCCCAGCATTTT.

The chain joins TRBV7-9 to TRBJ2-5, with D uncertain. V lost 2 bases and J lost 5, with 18 bases in between. Germline V CDR1 and CDR2: SEHNR, FQNEAQ (reference sequence). The CDR3 extends over 16 amino acids. This CDR3 reads CASSLISWQSKETQYF. CDR3 in DNA: TGTGCCAGCAGCTTAATTTCGTGGCAGTCTAAGGAGACCCAGTACTTC.

The chain recombines TRBV28 with TRBJ2-2; 9 bases align to TRBD1. V was clipped by 7 bases and J by 4 bases; unmatched bases: 16. This CDR3 is 18 amino acids long. The germline gives CDR1 MDHEN, CDR2 SYDVKM. CDR3: CASNVRDRVQRSTGELFF. CDR3 coding DNA: TGTGCCAGCAATGTCCGGGACAGGGTCCAGCGAAGCACCGGGGAGCTGTTTTTT. Variable domain in full (rest from reference TRBV28 and TRBJ2-2): DVKVTQSSRYLVKRTGEKVFLECVQDMDHENMFWYRQDPGLGLRLIYFSYDVKMKEKGDIPEGYSVSREKKERFSLILESASTNQTSMYLCASNVRDRVQRSTGELFFGEGSRLTVL.

The chain is built from TRBV18 and TRBJ2-3; 12 nucleotides align to TRBD2. The CDR3 extends over 18 amino acids. V dropped 3 bases and J dropped 0; count of bases not matched to a gene: 7. Germline lookup yields CDR1 KGHSH and CDR2 LQKENI. Here the CDR3 reads CASSPLTSGGTSTDTQYF. In nucleotides, the CDR3 is TGTGCCAGCTCACCCTTGACTAGCGGGGGTACTAGCACAGATACGCAGTATTTT.

This clone has only one observation. The CDR3 nucleotides read TGTGCCAGTAGTGCCGACAGGGGGGTCGTCAGACAACAGCCCCAGCATTTT. It yields the protein CASSADRGVVRQQPQHF. The gene calls are TRBV19 and TRBJ1-5; 9 nucleotides match TRBD1. After removal of 5 bases from V and 7 bases from J, the junction contained 15 bases not matched to a gene. Germline loops: CDR1 LNHDA, CDR2 SQIVND (reference sequence). The CDR3 runs to 17 residues.

The rearrangement joins TRBV7-9 to TRBJ1-2; 9 positions match TRBD1. The CDR3 runs 15 residues. From germline, CDR1 is SEHNR and CDR2 FQNEAQ (reference sequence). V lost 6 bases and J lost 3; bases outside the gene matches: 8. Written as DNA, the CDR3 is TGTGCCAGCAGAACCGGGACAGGGAGGGACTATGGCTACACCTTC. It yields the protein CASRTGTGRDYGYTF.

CDR3 nucleotide sequence: TGTGCCTGGACTTCGGACAGTAGAAAAGAGACCCAGTACTTC. It codes for CAWTSDSRKETQYF. The rearrangement links TRBV30 to TRBJ2-5, with D possibly TRBD1 on 6 matching bases. Trimming removed 4 bases at V and 3 bases at J, with 15 bases between. The CDR3 covers 14 residues. The germline CDR1 and CDR2 sequences are GTSNPN and SVGIG (reference sequence). The full variable domain, with the rest looked up from reference TRBV30 and TRBJ2-5, is SQTIHQWPATLVQPVGSPLSLECTVEGTSNPNLYWYRQAAGRGLQLLFYSVGIGQISSEVPQNLSASRPQDRQFILSSKKLLLSDSGFYLCAWTSDSRKETQYFGPGTRLLVL.

The chain combines TRBV7-3 with TRBJ2-1; 14 bases map to TRBD2. CDR1 SGHTA and CDR2 FQGTGA come from the germline V gene. Unmatched junction bases numbered 13, after V lost 4 bases and J lost 2 bases. There are 20 residues in the CDR3. The CDR3 nucleotides read TGTGCCAGCAGCTCTTCGTCCGGGACTAGCGGGAGAAGTACCTACAATGAGCAGTTCTTC. Amino acids: CASSSSSGTSGRSTYNEQFF.

The chain carries TRBV2 and TRBJ1-5, with a possible D match to TRBD1 (6 bases). The germline V and J ends were trimmed by 6 bases and 0 bases, with 12 bases remaining between them. This CDR3 has 15 residues. Germline V gives CDR1 SNHLY, CDR2 FYNNEI. The CDR3 sequence: CASSRDTYSNQPQHF. In DNA, the CDR3 is TGTGCCAGCAGCCGGGACACGTATAGCAATCAGCCCCAGCATTTT.

The V and J genes are TRBV19 and TRBJ1-2; perhaps TRBD1 as D (6 bases). Germline loops: CDR1 LNHDA, CDR2 SQIVND (reference sequence). The length of the CDR3 is 15 residues. Trimming removed 6 bases at V and 3 bases at J, with 17 bases between. The CDR3: CASREVTGSDYGYTF. The CDR3 DNA sequence: TGTGCCAGTAGGGAGGTTACAGGGTCCGACTATGGCTACACCTTC.